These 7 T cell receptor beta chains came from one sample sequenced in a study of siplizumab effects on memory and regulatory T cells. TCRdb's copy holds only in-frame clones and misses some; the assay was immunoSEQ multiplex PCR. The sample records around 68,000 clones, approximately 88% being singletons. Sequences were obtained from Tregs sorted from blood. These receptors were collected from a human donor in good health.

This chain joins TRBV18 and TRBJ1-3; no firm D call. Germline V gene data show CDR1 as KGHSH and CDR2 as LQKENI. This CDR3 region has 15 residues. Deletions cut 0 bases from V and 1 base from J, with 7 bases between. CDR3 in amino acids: CASSPPGGSGNTIYF. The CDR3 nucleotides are TGTGCCAGCTCACCACCTGGAGGGTCTGGAAACACCATATATTTT.

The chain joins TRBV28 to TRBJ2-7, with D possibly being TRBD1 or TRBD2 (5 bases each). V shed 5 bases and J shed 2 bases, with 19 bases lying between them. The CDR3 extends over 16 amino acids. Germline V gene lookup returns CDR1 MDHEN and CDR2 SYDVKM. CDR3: CASSLAGTQRTYEQYF. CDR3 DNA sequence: TGTGCCAGCAGTCTCGCCGGGACCCAACGCACCTACGAGCAGTACTTC.

The chain's CDR3 is CASSIRGRTSSADTQYF. The CDR3 DNA reads as TGTGCCAGTAGTATAAGAGGTCGGACTAGCTCCGCAGATACGCAGTATTTT. The V gene is TRBV19, the J gene TRBJ2-3; 8 bases match TRBD2. Germline CDR1 is LNHDA and CDR2 is SQIVND (reference sequence). The CDR3 runs to 17 residues. V lost 2 bases to trimming and J lost 4 bases; unmatched junction nucleotides: 11.

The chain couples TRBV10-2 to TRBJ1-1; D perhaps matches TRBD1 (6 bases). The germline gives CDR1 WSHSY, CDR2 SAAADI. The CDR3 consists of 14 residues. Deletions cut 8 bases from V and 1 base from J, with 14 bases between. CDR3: CASCAGTPNTEAFF. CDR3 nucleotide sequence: TGCGCCAGCTGTGCCGGGACACCGAACACTGAAGCTTTCTTT.

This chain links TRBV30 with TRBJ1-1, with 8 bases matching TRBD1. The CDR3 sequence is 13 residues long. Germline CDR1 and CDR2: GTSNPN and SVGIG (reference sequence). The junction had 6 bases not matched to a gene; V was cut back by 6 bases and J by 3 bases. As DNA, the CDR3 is TGTGCCTGCGATACAGGGGGTTACACTGAAGCTTTCTTT. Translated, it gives CACDTGGYTEAFF.

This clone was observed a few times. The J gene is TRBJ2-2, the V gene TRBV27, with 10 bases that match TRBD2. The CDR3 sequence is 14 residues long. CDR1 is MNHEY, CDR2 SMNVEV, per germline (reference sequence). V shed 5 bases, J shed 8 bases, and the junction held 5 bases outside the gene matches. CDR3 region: CASSGALAGGELFF. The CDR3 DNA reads TGTGCCAGCAGTGGGGCACTAGCGGGAGGGGAGCTGTTTTTT.

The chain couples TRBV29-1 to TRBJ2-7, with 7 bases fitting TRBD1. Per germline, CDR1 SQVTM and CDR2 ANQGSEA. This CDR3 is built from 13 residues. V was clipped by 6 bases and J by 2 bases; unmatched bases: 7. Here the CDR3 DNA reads TGCAGCGTCAGCGACAGGGAACCCTACGAGCAGTACTTC. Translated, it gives CSVSDREPYEQYF.